The present entry profiles one TCR beta chain with its context. This CDR3 contains 13 residues. V was shortened by 3 bases and J by 7 bases, with 7 bases between the two germline ends. This sample was taken from a study of blood T cell repertoires in COVID-19. About the research overall: Samples taken during acute and convalescent COVID-19 were collected in the United States, Italy and Spain. In each case, the material was cDNA or gDNA derived from T cells, B-cell-depleted T cells, or PBMCs.

Recruited during active infection, patients (from Seattle) were subsequently followed longitudinally. Original handling: Reference gene primer amplification yielded estimated nucleated cell counts. Using immunoSEQ multiplex PCR, the repertoire was profiled, and TCRdb retains in-frame clones only, with some absent. The V and J calls and clone size were taken over from that table, and D and trimming were inferred from the DNA. The repertoire holds about 300,000 clones, about 87% seen once, with 6% to 8% in the top ten. The TCR comes from a woman in her 50s with COVID-19, enrolled during active disease. The chain employs TRBV12-3 or TRBV12-4 and TRBJ1-6, with TRBD1 as a possible D gene (5 bases). Sequencing input: peripheral blood. Here the CDR3 reads CASSLTENSPLHF. The CDR3 DNA reads TGTGCCAGCAGTTTGACAGAAAATTCACCCCTCCACTTT.